The 6 T cell receptor beta chains reported below all come from one sample, sequenced in a study of cytomegalovirus exposure and HLA in healthy donors. PCR primers comprised 60 Vbeta and 13 Jbeta primers. Clones were sequenced by immunoSEQ multiplex PCR, and TCRdb holds only the in-frame ones, with some missing. The data contain around 93,000 clones, 82% of them seen just once; the ten biggest clones take up about 3.4%. The source material was PBMCs. Source of these receptors: a man between 25 and 39 years old in good health and CMV-seropositive.

This clone came up once. The CDR3 sequence: CSVVVRYEQYF. CDR3 nucleotides: TGCAGCGTTGTTGTGCGCTACGAGCAGTACTTC. V gene TRBV29-1 combines with J gene TRBJ2-7; D gene unclear. The CDR3 loop spans 11 amino acids. The germline V gene encodes CDR1 SQVTM and CDR2 ANQGSEA. V lost 4 bases, J lost 3 bases, and 7 bases lay in between.

The J gene is TRBJ1-1, the V gene TRBV7-2; D perhaps matches TRBD1 (5 bases). CDR1 and CDR2 from the germline V gene are SGHTA and FQGNSA. The CDR3 totals 17 residues. V dropped 2 bases and J dropped 1 base, with 17 bases sitting between them. The CDR3 nucleotides are TGTGCCAGCAGCTTACTAGTTACAGGTATGGGGAACACTGAAGCTTTCTTT. Translated, it gives CASSLLVTGMGNTEAFF.

The genes are TRBV5-1 and TRBJ2-7; TRBD1 matches 8 bases. Per germline, CDR1 SGHRS and CDR2 YFSETQ. The trim removed 6 bases at V and 6 bases at J, leaving 11 bases unmatched. The CDR3 runs to 14 residues. The CDR3 bases are TGCGCCAGCACTCAGGACAGGGCGACCAGCGAGCAGTACTTC. Protein: CASTQDRATSEQYF.

The rearrangement links TRBV18 to TRBJ2-5; TRBD1 matches at 7 bases. V dropped 4 bases and J dropped 3; count of bases not matched to a gene: 5. CDR3 size: 14 residues. Germline CDR1 KGHSH, CDR2 LQKENI. The CDR3 reads CASSLGTVKETQYF. Here the CDR3 DNA reads TGTGCCAGCTCACTCGGGACAGTGAAAGAGACCCAGTACTTC.

J is TRBJ2-7 and V is TRBV7-8, with 9 bases aligning to TRBD1. The junction had 8 bases not matched to a gene; V was cut back by 5 bases and J by 6 bases. The V gene's germline CDR1 is SGHVS and CDR2 FQNEAQ. This CDR3 is 14 amino acids long. The DNA for the CDR3 is TGTGCCAGCAGCCCTGACAGGGGGGTGGTCGAGCAGTACTTC. It yields the protein CASSPDRGVVEQYF. Combining the CDR3 with reference TRBV7-8 and TRBJ2-7 gives the whole variable domain GAGVSQSPRYKVAKRGQDVALRCDPISGHVSLFWYQQALGQGPEFLTYFQNEAQLDKSGLPSDRFFAERPEGSVSTLKIQRTQQEDSAVYLCASSPDRGVVEQYFGPGTRLTVT.

This chain joins TRBV19 and TRBJ2-3; 14 nucleotides align to TRBD2. The CDR3 is 16 residues long. The V segment lost 9 bases and the J segment 10 bases; nucleotides outside the gene matches: 15. Germline V gene data show CDR1 as LNHDA and CDR2 as SQIVND (reference sequence). The CDR3 region is CASARNSGTSGSAQYF. CDR3 nucleotides: TGTGCCAGCGCAAGAAATTCCGGGACTAGCGGGAGCGCGCAGTATTTT.